This T cell receptor beta chain was identified in a study of T cell responses to AZD1222 COVID-19 vaccine. Study-wide context: Pooling of second doses given at about 4 or about 12 weeks was done. Study results and caveats: The CD4 TCRs associated with vaccination extended across spike and predominated at 160-218 and 743-854. Unmutated regions of variants are reportedly targeted by nearly half of spike-specific TCRs.

With respect to this clone: The antigen is undetermined.

The CDR3 spans 14 residues. The germline V and J ends were trimmed by 4 bases and 0 bases, with 10 bases remaining between them. CDR1 and CDR2 (germline): MDHEN, SYDVKM. Assay used: immunoSEQ multiplex PCR; TCRdb lists only in-frame clones, some missing. The sample has 170,000 or so clones; about nine tenths are singletons. Sample: peripheral blood, taken on day 0 of AZD1222 vaccination. The source of this sequence is an adult in good health. The chain employs TRBV28 and TRBJ2-7; possible D gene TRBD2, 5 bases. DNA for the CDR3: TGTGCCAGCAGTTCATCGGGGAGCTCCTACGAGCAGTACTTC. It translates to CASSSSGSSYEQYF.